This T cell receptor beta chain was identified in a study of identical twins' blood T cells. This clonotype was seen ten or more times. TCRdb independently ran MiXCR on the 5' RACE reads; one entry per CDR3 protein. The sample lists fewer than 450,000 distinct CDR3 sequences, 28% occurring once. CDR1 is DFQATT and CDR2 is SNEGSKA in the germline V gene (reference sequence). J gave up 7 bases and V 3 bases, and 11 bases lay outside the gene matches. This CDR3 has 15 residues. The receptor's source is a woman aged 18-55 years in good health. The sequencing sample was made of PBMCs. The chain joins TRBV20-1 to TRBJ2-2, with 7 bases identical to TRBD1. The DNA for the CDR3 is TGCAGTGCTAGGCCCGGGGACAGTATTTACGGGGAGCTGTTTTTT. Protein: CSARPGDSIYGELFF.